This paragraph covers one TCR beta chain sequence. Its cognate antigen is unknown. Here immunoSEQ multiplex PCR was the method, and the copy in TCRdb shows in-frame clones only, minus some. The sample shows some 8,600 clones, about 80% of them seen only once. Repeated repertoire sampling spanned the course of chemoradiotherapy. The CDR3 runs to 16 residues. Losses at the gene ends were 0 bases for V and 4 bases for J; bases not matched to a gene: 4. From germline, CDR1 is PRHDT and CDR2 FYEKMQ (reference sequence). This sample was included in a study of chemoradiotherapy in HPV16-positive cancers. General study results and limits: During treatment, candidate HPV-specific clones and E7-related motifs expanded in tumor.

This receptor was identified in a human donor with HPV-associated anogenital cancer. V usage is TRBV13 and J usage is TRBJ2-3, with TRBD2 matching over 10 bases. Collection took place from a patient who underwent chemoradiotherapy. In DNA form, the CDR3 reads TGTGCCAGCAGCTTAGGACCTAGCGGGGGCGCAGATACGCAGTATTTT. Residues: CASSLGPSGGADTQYF.